A selection of T cell receptor beta chains follows, all from one sample in a study of regulatory T cells in long-lasting Graves disease. TCRdb itself ran the multiplex PCR reads through MiXCR, one entry per CDR3 protein. The profile shows under 500,000 distinct CDR3 sequences, approximately 16% of them singletons. The sample also formed part of further work on T cells in Graves' hyperthyroidism and ophthalmopathy.

The sequenced sample was peripheral blood mononuclear cells (PBMCs), obtained at new diagnosis, from a patient treated with antithyroid drugs. These receptors were obtained from a woman aged 30 to 39 with Graves disease. The CDR3 runs from the conserved cysteine through the conserved F or W. D genes are given only for firm matches. Size tells how often a clone was seen (once, few, many) or the class of an expanded clone, and some rows leave it out.

J gene	clone size	D gene	V gene	CDR3 DNA	CDR3 protein
TRBJ2-7	many	NA	TRBV5-1	TGCGCCAGCAGCCCGCTCTCTAGCGAGATCTCCTACGAGCAGTACTTC	CASSPLSSEISYEQYF
TRBJ2-7	many	NA	TRBV7-8	TGTGCCAGCAGCTTAGCTGTAGGGGTGAACTACGAGCAGTACTTC	CASSLAVGVNYEQYF
TRBJ2-3	few	NA	TRBV5-1	TGCGCCAGCAGCTTGTCAACTAGCACAGATACGCAGTATTTT	CASSLSTSTDTQYF
TRBJ1-5	many	NA	TRBV20-1	TGCAGTGCTAGATTGGGTAGCAATCAGCCCCAGCATTTT	CSARLGSNQPQHF
TRBJ2-7	few	NA	TRBV20-1	TGCAGTGCTAGTATGGCTTCTGTTACCTACGAGCAGTACTTC	CSASMASVTYEQYF
TRBJ2-5	many	NA	TRBV28	TGTGCCAGCAGTTTACAGACCCGGGTAGAAACGGAGACCCAGTACTTC	CASSLQTRVETETQYF
TRBJ2-1	NA	NA	TRBV7-2	TGTGCCAGCAGCTTACCAAGCGCCAGGGAGACGCAGTTCTTC	CASSLPSARETQFF
TRBJ2-1	many	NA	TRBV29-1	TGCAGCGTTGAAGGGACTATCCACAATGAGCAGTTCTTC	CSVEGTIHNEQFF
TRBJ2-2	many	NA	TRBV12-3/TRBV12-4	TGTGCCAGCAGCCCGGGTAACACCGGGGAGCTGTTTTTT	CASSPGNTGELFF
TRBJ2-7	many	TRBD1	TRBV7-2	TGTGCCAGCAGCTTACCAAGAAGAGACCGGACAGGTGGGTCCTACGAGCAGTACTTC	CASSLPRRDRTGGSYEQYF
TRBJ1-1	many	NA	TRBV18	TGTGCCAGCTCAGGGACATTCATGAACACTGAAGCTTTCTTT	CASSGTFMNTEAFF
TRBJ1-4	many	NA	TRBV28	TGTGCCAGCAGTCCTGGACAGAAAACTAATGAAAAACTGTTTTTT	CASSPGQKTNEKLFF
TRBJ2-7	many	TRBD2	TRBV24-1	TGTGCCACCAGTGATACCGGGACTAGCGCTACCTACGAGCAGTACTTC	CATSDTGTSATYEQYF
TRBJ1-2	few	TRBD1	TRBV27	TGTGCCAGCAGTTTATTCAGCACAGGGGGCTTAGGGGGCTATGGCTACACCTTC	CASSLFSTGGLGGYGYTF
TRBJ2-1	NA	NA	TRBV5-1	TGCGCCAGCAGCTTTGACACGGTTGAGCAGTTCTTC	CASSFDTVEQFF
TRBJ2-3	few	TRBD1	TRBV20-1	TGCAGTGCTAGAGTAGGGGGCTCGTCGAGGGCAGATACGCAGTATTTT	CSARVGGSSRADTQYF
TRBJ2-1	many	TRBD1	TRBV28	TGTGCCAGCAGTACCCCCCGACAGGGGGCCTCTGGCAATGAGCAGTTCTTC	CASSTPRQGASGNEQFF
TRBJ1-1	many	NA	TRBV12-3/TRBV12-4	TGTGCCAGCAGTCCTCAGGGAGGTTTAACTGAAGCTTTCTTT	CASSPQGGLTEAFF
TRBJ2-1	many	TRBD2	TRBV4-2	TGTGCCAGCAGCTCCAAAGCAGCGGGAGCCAACAATGAGCAGTTCTTC	CASSSKAAGANNEQFF
TRBJ2-7	many	NA	TRBV5-1	TGTGCCAGCAGCTTGGAACAGAGCTACGAGCAGTACTTC	CASSLEQSYEQYF
TRBJ2-7	many	NA	TRBV11-2	TGTGCCAGCAGCTTCGACGCCGGGACTTCCTACGAGCAGTACTTC	CASSFDAGTSYEQYF
TRBJ1-6	few	NA	TRBV2	TGTGCCAGCAGTGAATTCCCAACCCTCCACTTT	CASSEFPTLHF
TRBJ2-7	NA	TRBD1	TRBV15	TGTGCCACCAGGGAGATGGACAGGCCTGCCTACGAGCAGTACTTC	CATREMDRPAYEQYF
TRBJ2-3	once	NA	TRBV9	TGTGCCAGCAGCGTAAGAGAAAATACGCAGTATTTT	CASSVRENTQYF
TRBJ2-1	many	TRBD2	TRBV27	TGTGCCAGCAGTGTCCTAGCGGGCGGGAGCTCCTACAATGAGCAGTTCTTC	CASSVLAGGSSYNEQFF
TRBJ2-1	NA	NA	TRBV6-1	TGTGCCAGCAGTCCCTACGGACTGTCTGTTGAGCAGTTCTTC	CASSPYGLSVEQFF
TRBJ1-5	many	NA	TRBV18	TGTGCCAGCTCAGGGCTAATACTGGGACGGCTTAATCAGCCCCAGCATTTT	CASSGLILGRLNQPQHF
TRBJ2-7	NA	NA	TRBV6-5	TGTGCCAGCAGTTTATCCTCCTACAAGCAGTACTTC	CASSLSSYKQYF
TRBJ2-1	many	TRBD2	TRBV7-3	TGTGCCAGCAGCCTCGGGACTAGCGGGACTAATGAGCAGTTCTTC	CASSLGTSGTNEQFF
TRBJ2-4	NA	NA	TRBV12-3/TRBV12-4	TGTGCCAGCACAGCCCCCGGGGGACCCGTGTGTTTC	CASTAPGGPVCF
TRBJ2-1	NA	NA	TRBV12-3/TRBV12-4	TGTGCCAGCAGTCCCCTGACAGCTGGCAATGAGCAGTTCTTC	CASSPLTAGNEQFF
TRBJ1-6	many	NA	TRBV7-9	TGTGCCAGCAGCTTAGCGTTCGGCTATAATTCACCCCTCCACTTT	CASSLAFGYNSPLHF
TRBJ1-1	many	TRBD1	TRBV6-1	TGTGCCAGCAGTCCCTCGGGACAGGGTAGTCGGGTAGCTTTCTTT	CASSPSGQGSRVAFF
TRBJ2-7	NA	NA	TRBV9	TGTGCCAGCAGCGGCGTTAGGGGGATTAATAATTCCTACGAGCCGTACTTC	CASSGVRGINNSYEPYF
TRBJ2-7	NA	NA	TRBV19	TGTGCCAGTAGTATCAGCGGTGAGTCCTACGAGCAGTACTTC	CASSISGESYEQYF
TRBJ2-5	NA	TRBD2	TRBV24-1	TGTGCCACCGGGACTAGCAGAAAAGAGACCCAGTACTTC	CATGTSRKETQYF
TRBJ2-7	NA	TRBD2	TRBV7-2	TGTGCCAGCAGTCGGGCGGGAGCGACCCACGAGCAGTACTTC	CASSRAGATHEQYF
TRBJ2-1	NA	NA	TRBV11-3	TGTGCCAGCAGCTTAAAGGAAAGGGGATCCTACAATGAGCAGTTCTTC	CASSLKERGSYNEQFF
TRBJ2-7	few	NA	TRBV7-6	TGTGCCAGCAGCAAAATGCTACCGGACGAGCAGTACTTC	CASSKMLPDEQYF
TRBJ2-3	many	NA	TRBV28	TGTGCCAGCACTCTTAGCGGCTTAAACACAGATACGCAGTATTTT	CASTLSGLNTDTQYF
TRBJ1-5	NA	NA	TRBV20-1	TGCAGTGCTATGCGGCGAATGGCGTCTTATCAGCCCCAGCATTTT	CSAMRRMASYQPQHF
TRBJ2-5	NA	TRBD2	TRBV12-3/TRBV12-4	TGTGCCAGCAGTTTTACTAGCGGGGTGGAGACCCAGTACTTC	CASSFTSGVETQYF
TRBJ2-7	few	NA	TRBV4-3	TGCGCCAGCAGCCAAGATCCCGCGGATAGCTCCTACGAGCAGTACTTC	CASSQDPADSSYEQYF
TRBJ2-1	many	NA	TRBV2	TGTGCCAGCAGGGACCGGGACTTGACTCGCAATGAGCAGTTCTTC	CASRDRDLTRNEQFF
TRBJ2-5	NA	NA	TRBV9	TGTGCCAGCAGCGTGAGAGAGGTTCGAGGGACCCAGTACTTC	CASSVREVRGTQYF
TRBJ2-1	few	NA	TRBV7-2	TGTGCCAGCAGTACCAGTGGCAGGCGAAGCTCCTACAATGAGCAGTTCTTC	CASSTSGRRSSYNEQFF
TRBJ2-7	many	NA	TRBV2	TGTGCCAGCGGAAGAAGGGACGTAAACGAGCAGTACTTC	CASGRRDVNEQYF
TRBJ2-1	many	TRBD2	TRBV2	TGTGCCAGCAACGCCCTCCGGGGGACTACGGGTGAGCAGTTCTTC	CASNALRGTTGEQFF
TRBJ2-2	NA	TRBD2	TRBV29-1	TGCAGCGCAAGCGGGAGGGGAACCGGGGAGCTGTTTTTT	CSASGRGTGELFF
TRBJ1-1	many	TRBD1	TRBV5-1	TGCGCCAGCAGCCCAGGGGGCGGGGGCACTGAAGCTTTCTTT	CASSPGGGGTEAFF
TRBJ1-1	many	NA	TRBV12-3/TRBV12-4	TGTGCCAGCAGTTTATGGGTCGACATGAACACTGAAGCTTTCTTT	CASSLWVDMNTEAFF
TRBJ1-1	NA	NA	TRBV7-2	TGTGCCAGCAGCTTATTGGCCAGGGAAGCTTTCTTT	CASSLLAREAFF
TRBJ2-2	NA	NA	TRBV19	TGTGCCAGTTTCTCCGGGGAGCTGTTTTTT	CASFSGELFF
TRBJ1-1	NA	NA	TRBV29-1	TGCAGCGTGAGTCAGAGCAAAGCTTTCTTT	CSVSQSKAFF
TRBJ2-2	few	TRBD1	TRBV18	TGTGCCAGCTCCCGGAAGGACAGGGGAAGAGGGACCGGGGAGCTGTTTTTT	CASSRKDRGRGTGELFF
TRBJ2-5	NA	TRBD2	TRBV3-1	TGTGCCAGCAGCCAACTAGCGGGAGGCCACCAAGAGACCCAGTACTTC	CASSQLAGGHQETQYF
TRBJ2-2	few	NA	TRBV2	TGTGCCAGCACTAAGGCCCCCGGGGAGCTGTTTTTT	CASTKAPGELFF